Listed below are T cell receptor beta chains from one sample, sequenced in a study of human T cells and chemical hapten exposure. TCRdb passed the RACE reads through MiXCR, listing each CDR3 protein once. The sample lists around 80,000 distinct CDR3 sequences; about 8.7% were seen once. The material sequenced was whole blood. The receptors were gathered from a male donor in good health. Some clones in this sample may be carry-over from other donors' samples. CDR3s include the opening cysteine and the closing phenylalanine or tryptophan. The D gene is left open where the match is weak. Clone size is stated in some rows and not others, as once, few, many or a class when expanded.

. TRBJ1-2 . TRBV29-1 TGCAGCGTTCGCAGGGTTTTCTATGGCTACACCTTC CSVRRVFYGYTF
. TRBJ1-2 . TRBV11-3 TGTGCCGGGCCGAACGATGGCTACACCTTC CAGPNDGYTF
. TRBJ1-1 TRBD1 TRBV29-1 TGCAGCGTTGTAGGTTTGTCAGGGGGTGTTCGGACTGAAGCTTTCTTT CSVVGLSGGVRTEAFF
few TRBJ2-7 TRBD2 TRBV5-1 TGCGCCAGCAGCTTGACAGCGGGGGCCGACTACGAGCAGTACTTC CASSLTAGADYEQYF
. TRBJ2-4 TRBD1 TRBV13 TGTGCCAGCAGCTTAAGGGGACAGAAAAACATTCAGTACTTC CASSLRGQKNIQYF
few TRBJ2-5 . TRBV5-1 TGCGCCAGCAGCTTGGACTACGAGACCCAGTACTTC CASSLDYETQYF
. TRBJ2-7 TRBD1 TRBV5-6 TGTGCCAGCAGCTCCGGGACAGGGATCGGCGAGCAGTACTTC CASSSGTGIGEQYF
. TRBJ1-2 . TRBV6-1 TGTGCCAGCAGTGAATCTGGGGGCCGGGGCTACACCTTC CASSESGGRGYTF
few TRBJ1-5 TRBD1 TRBV2 TGTGCCAGCAATGACGGACAGGGGGCTAGTCAGCCCCAGCATTTT CASNDGQGASQPQHF
. TRBJ2-1 . TRBV27 TGTGCCAGCAGGGAGAGAAGCTCCTACAATGAGCAGTTCTTC CASRERSSYNEQFF
many TRBJ2-1 TRBD2 TRBV10-1 TGCGCCAGCAGTGAATCTAGCGGGAGTTACAATGAGCAGTTCTTC CASSESSGSYNEQFF
many TRBJ1-1 . TRBV4-1 TGCGCCAGCAGCCAAGATTGGAGTGAAGCTTTCTTT CASSQDWSEAFF
. TRBJ2-7 . TRBV5-4 TGTGCCAGCAGCTTAGGCGGCCCATCCTACGAGCAGTACTTC CASSLGGPSYEQYF
. TRBJ2-7 . TRBV5-6 TGTGCCAGCAGCTTGGAGGTCGAGCAGTACTTC CASSLEVEQYF
few TRBJ1-1 . TRBV5-5 TGTGCCAGCAGCCTAGACATGGGGCCCACTGAAGCTTTCTTT CASSLDMGPTEAFF